This entry lists 32 T cell receptor beta chains sequenced from one sample in a study of CD8 T cells in Susac syndrome. A quantity of roughly 0.5 to 1 ug RNA underwent reverse transcription using random hexamers. TCRdb independently ran MiXCR on the immunoSEQ multiplex PCR reads; one entry per CDR3 protein. The data contain around 280,000 distinct CDR3 sequences, 80% to 90% of them singletons. Specimen: CD8+ T cells from PBMCs. The source of these receptors is a human donor with multiple sclerosis.

The J gene is TRBJ2-3, the V gene TRBV19, with D unclear. The CDR3 covers 11 residues. The germline gives CDR1 LNHDA, CDR2 SQIVND (reference sequence). V lost 8 bases, J lost 5 bases, and 8 bases lay in between. DNA of the CDR3: TGTGCCAGTTCCGACCTAGATACGCAGTATTTT. Its translation is CASSDLDTQYF.

The chain combines TRBV28 with TRBJ2-7; a weak D match, TRBD2 (6 bases). V lost 4 bases and J lost 7, with 23 bases in between. This CDR3 has 16 amino acids. Germline CDR1 and CDR2: MDHEN and SYDVKM. The CDR3 reads CASSSSRLDFPREQYF. In nucleotides, the CDR3 is TGTGCCAGCAGTTCATCCCGACTAGACTTTCCACGAGAGCAGTACTTC.

The V and J genes are TRBV27 and TRBJ1-2; D remains ambiguous. The CDR3 has 14 amino acids. Germline V lookup: CDR1 MNHEY, CDR2 SMNVEV (reference sequence). V dropped 6 bases and J dropped 8 bases, with 19 bases sitting between them. CDR3 sequence reads: CASSASPRMRGYTF. The CDR3 region has the DNA TGTGCCAGCAGCGCCTCCCCTCGTATGCGGGGCTACACCTTC.

This chain joins TRBV6-5 and TRBJ2-2; 7 nucleotides align to TRBD1. Germline V gene sequence: CDR1 MNHEY, CDR2 SVGAGI. V was clipped by 4 bases and J by 2 bases; unmatched bases: 7. There are 16 residues in the CDR3. The CDR3 DNA reads as TGTGCCAGCAGTTTGTGGGGGACAGCTAACACCGGGGAGCTGTTTTTT. It encodes CASSLWGTANTGELFF.

Concerning this clonotype itself: Here the CDR3 omits its conserved ending phenylalanine or tryptophan, so a read error is the likely source. V usage is TRBV4-1 and J usage is TRBJ1-1; the D is unclear. The germline gives CDR1 MGHRA, CDR2 YSYEKL. Trimming took off 0 bases at V and 5 bases at J, with 10 bases between the two ends. The CDR3 loop spans 14 amino acids. This chain's CDR3 is CASSQERVWTEAFL. CDR3 nucleotide sequence: TGCGCCAGCAGCCAAGAAAGGGTTTGGACTGAAGCTTTCCTT.

The chain links TRBV30 to TRBJ2-1; the D is unclear. The V gene lost 3 bases and the J gene lost 6 bases, with 15 bases spanning the gap. This CDR3 is 14 amino acids long. Germline V gene lookup returns CDR1 GTSNPN and CDR2 SVGIG (reference sequence). CDR3 protein: CAWRPSRIPNEQFF. The DNA of the CDR3 is TGTGCCTGGAGACCCAGTCGAATTCCCAATGAGCAGTTCTTC.

J is TRBJ2-3 and V is TRBV28, with TRBD2 matching over 7 bases. The CDR3 has 16 amino acids. The trim removed 2 bases at V and 2 bases at J, leaving 7 bases unmatched. Germline CDR1 and CDR2: MDHEN and SYDVKM. CDR3 bases: TGTGCCAGCAGTTTAGTGACTAGCAGTTACACAGATACGCAGTATTTT. This sequence encodes CASSLVTSSYTDTQYF.

This sequence joins TRBV27 and TRBJ1-2, with TRBD1 matching over 7 bases. CDR1 and CDR2 from the germline V gene are MNHEY and SMNVEV (reference sequence). The V gene end was trimmed by 3 bases and the J gene end by 6 bases; junction bases not matched to a gene: 7. This CDR3 has 14 amino acids. The CDR3 DNA follows: TGTGCCAGCAGTTTGTCGGGACAGCTTGATGGCTACACCTTC. This translates into CASSLSGQLDGYTF.

The chain has TRBV24-1 and TRBJ2-1; D is possibly TRBD1 (5 bases). CDR3 length equals 14 residues. Trimming stripped 4 bases from V and 3 bases from J, with 9 bases between. Germline lookup yields CDR1 KGHDR and CDR2 SFDVKD. CDR3 amino acids: CATSDRDSYNEQFF. In DNA form, the CDR3 reads TGTGCCACCAGTGACCGAGACAGCTACAATGAGCAGTTCTTC.

V usage is TRBV28 and J usage is TRBJ2-4, with 8 bases matching TRBD2. Germline V gives CDR1 MDHEN, CDR2 SYDVKM. The V gene end was trimmed by 6 bases and the J gene end by 7 bases; junction bases not matched to a gene: 14. CDR3 size: 16 residues. The CDR3 DNA reads as TGTGCCAGCAGCGTACCCCGGGAGGGCGAATGGAACATTCAGTACTTC. This codes for CASSVPREGEWNIQYF.

The chain couples TRBV20-1 to TRBJ1-1; 8 bases match TRBD1. V lost 0 bases, J lost 0 bases, and 9 bases stayed unmatched. Germline V gene sequence: CDR1 DFQATT, CDR2 SNEGSKA (reference sequence). This CDR3 region has 17 residues. The CDR3 nucleotides are TGCAGTGCTAGAGATCTTGACAGGGGCTTGATGAACACTGAAGCTTTCTTT. As protein: CSARDLDRGLMNTEAFF.

The V gene is TRBV10-3, the J gene TRBJ1-2; D gene ambiguous. Germline V gene sequence: CDR1 ENHRY, CDR2 SYGVKD. The CDR3 contains 14 residues. V lost 11 bases, J lost 0 bases, and 16 bases lay in between. The CDR3: CAVPKRDPNYGYTF. In DNA, the CDR3 is TGTGCCGTCCCTAAGAGGGATCCTAACTATGGCTACACCTTC.

The chain recombines TRBV12-3 or TRBV12-4 with TRBJ2-1; D is possibly TRBD2 (5 bases). V gave up 3 bases and J gave up 4 bases, with 13 bases separating them. The CDR3 consists of 15 residues. CDR3 DNA sequence: TGTGCCAGCAGTTTTGGTAGCCCGGGGTACAATGAGCAGTTCTTC. Translating it yields CASSFGSPGYNEQFF.

This rearrangement joins TRBV25-1 to TRBJ1-6, with D unresolved. The germline gives CDR1 MGHDK, CDR2 SYGVNS. CDR3 length: 13 amino acids. The V and J ends lost 7 bases and 3 bases respectively, with 7 bases between them. The DNA for the CDR3 is TGTGCCAGCACCCTAGGCTATAATTCACCCCTCCACTTT. Its translation is CASTLGYNSPLHF.

V gene TRBV10-3 combines with J gene TRBJ2-1, with TRBD2 identical over 7 bases. Germline trimming cut 6 bases from V and 5 bases from J; bases unmatched to any gene: 7. The CDR3 contains 14 residues. CDR1 is ENHRY and CDR2 is SYGVKD in the germline V gene. CDR3 nucleotides: TGTGCCATCAGCCAGAGGGCGGGGGACAATGAGCAGTTCTTC. Translation: CAISQRAGDNEQFF.

J is TRBJ2-3 and V is TRBV6-2 or TRBV6-3; 7 nucleotides agree with TRBD2. V lost 2 bases and J lost 6; bases outside the gene matches: 8. The CDR3 loop spans 15 amino acids. From germline, CDR1 is MNHEY and CDR2 SVGEGT. For the CDR3, the DNA is TGTGCCAGCAGTTACGGGACTAAAGTCAGGGATACGCAGTATTTT. As protein: CASSYGTKVRDTQYF.

The chain couples TRBV20-1 to TRBJ1-4; D is ambiguous. The V gene's germline CDR1 is DFQATT and CDR2 SNEGSKA (reference sequence). The V end was cut by 3 bases, the J end by 13 bases, with 18 bases between. This CDR3 has 13 amino acids. This CDR3 reads CSASSPVGRGLFF. In DNA, the CDR3 is TGCAGTGCTAGCTCCCCGGTGGGCCGAGGACTGTTTTTT.

This clonotype was observed a single time. V and J are TRBV14 and TRBJ2-1, with D perhaps matching TRBD2 (5 bases). The CDR3 consists of 13 residues. Trimming removed 5 bases from V and 8 bases from J, with 13 bases in between. Germline CDR1 and CDR2: SGHDN and FVKESK. The CDR3 loop reads CASSFRRGHEQFF. DNA of the CDR3: TGTGCCAGCAGCTTTCGTCGGGGTCATGAGCAGTTCTTC.

The rearrangement uses TRBV12-3 or TRBV12-4 and TRBJ2-3; D gene ambiguous. With 5 bases removed from V and 9 bases from J, the gap between germline ends came to 9 bases. The CDR3 sequence is 11 residues long. The CDR3 nucleotides read TGTGCCAGCAGTCCACTTGGCACGCAGTATTTT. Protein: CASSPLGTQYF.

This chain uses TRBV28 with TRBJ2-5; 7 bases align to TRBD2. The CDR3 is made up of 16 amino acids. Trimming removed 6 bases from V and 4 bases from J; junction bases left unmatched: 14. Germline CDR1 MDHEN, CDR2 SYDVKM. The CDR3 spells CASSPLKSGTGETQYF. In DNA form, the CDR3 reads TGTGCCAGCAGCCCCCTAAAGAGCGGGACGGGAGAGACCCAGTACTTC.

In this sample, this clonotype turned up a few times. This chain uses TRBV27 with TRBJ2-5; 8 bases fit TRBD2. This CDR3 has 14 amino acids. Germline V CDR1 and CDR2: MNHEY, SMNVEV (reference sequence). The trim removed 5 bases at V and 5 bases at J, leaving 7 bases unmatched. The CDR3 loop is CASSPRGGGETQYF. The CDR3 nucleotides are TGTGCCAGCAGTCCCCGGGGGGGCGGGGAGACCCAGTACTTC.

The gene calls are TRBV6-4 and TRBJ2-1; TRBD2 is a possible D gene (7 bases). CDR1 MRHNA and CDR2 SNTAGT come from the germline V gene. The length of the CDR3 is 15 residues. The V end was cut by 8 bases, the J end by 6 bases, with 20 bases between. CDR3: CASAGGAGEGNEQFF. In DNA form, the CDR3 reads TGTGCCAGCGCTGGGGGGGCGGGCGAGGGCAATGAGCAGTTCTTC.

The CDR3 DNA reads as TGTGCCAGCAGTTACACGATCGACAGGTCCGGCGATCAGCCCCAGCATTTT. Residues: CASSYTIDRSGDQPQHF. This chain links TRBV6-5 with TRBJ1-5, with a possible D match to TRBD1 (6 bases). The V gene's germline CDR1 is MNHEY and CDR2 SVGAGI. Trimming removed 2 bases from V and 5 bases from J, with 19 bases in between. The CDR3 extends over 17 amino acids.

V and J are TRBV7-4 and TRBJ2-1; D is perhaps TRBD2 (5 bases). The germline gives CDR1 SGHVT, CDR2 SQSDAQ. The length of the CDR3 is 16 residues. The ends were cut back, 0 bases at V and 8 bases at J, with 17 bases in the middle. The CDR3 nucleotides read TGTGCCAGCAGCTTAGCGTGGAGGCTACAAGTTGATGAGCAGTTCTTC. Its protein product is CASSLAWRLQVDEQFF.

The chain couples TRBV27 to TRBJ1-5; D unresolved. Germline V gene lookup returns CDR1 MNHEY and CDR2 SMNVEV (reference sequence). This CDR3 is 15 amino acids long. The V end lost 4 bases, the J end lost 6 bases, and 16 bases lay between the germline ends. The CDR3 DNA is TGTGCCAGCAGTTCCCATCCCCAAGGCCGTCAGCCCCAGCATTTT. This codes for CASSSHPQGRQPQHF.

V and J are TRBV4-2 and TRBJ1-2, with D maybe TRBD1 (5 bases). Germline loops: CDR1 LGHNA, CDR2 YNFKEQ. This CDR3 contains 18 residues. V gave up 1 base and J gave up 4 bases, with 22 bases separating them. CDR3 DNA: TGTGCCAGCAGCCAAGCGAGGGACCTCGCCCCCAGCCCCTATGGCTACACCTTC. Encoded protein: CASSQARDLAPSPYGYTF.

This chain links TRBV7-8 with TRBJ2-7; 12 nucleotides line up with TRBD2. The CDR3 spans 16 residues. The germline CDR1 and CDR2 sequences are SGHVS and FQNEAQ. V gave up 4 bases and J gave up 3 bases; unmatched junction bases: 7. The CDR3 reads CASSSRLAGVVYEQYF. CDR3 coding DNA: TGTGCCAGCAGCTCCCGACTAGCGGGAGTTGTCTACGAGCAGTACTTC.

The chain couples TRBV3-1 to TRBJ1-5, with 7 bases aligning to TRBD1. V was pared by 8 bases and J by 1 base, with 8 bases of the junction left unmatched. The CDR3 covers 15 residues. Germline V gene data show CDR1 as LGHDT and CDR2 as YNNKEL (reference sequence). The CDR3 DNA follows: TGTGCCAGCCAACAGGGGCTTGGGAGCAATCAGCCCCAGCATTTT. Protein: CASQQGLGSNQPQHF.

This clonotype was seen a single time. The V call is TRBV9, the J call TRBJ2-7; D gene uncertain. Trimming removed 2 bases at V and 2 bases at J, with 8 bases between. The CDR3 length is 13 residues. Germline V gene lookup returns CDR1 SGDLS and CDR2 YYNGEE. The CDR3 bases are TGTGCCAGCAGCGTGGACGCCACCTACGAGCAGTACTTC. Protein sequence: CASSVDATYEQYF.

The chain is built from TRBV5-1 and TRBJ2-1, with D unresolved. The CDR3 totals 16 residues. With 1 base removed from V and 3 bases from J, the gap between germline ends came to 14 bases. Germline loops: CDR1 SGHRS, CDR2 YFSETQ. This CDR3 is CASSLLNSTRYNEQFF. As DNA, the CDR3 is TGCGCCAGCAGCTTGTTGAACTCAACCCGCTACAATGAGCAGTTCTTC.

The gene calls are TRBV20-1 and TRBJ2-7; no definite D call. From germline, CDR1 is DFQATT and CDR2 SNEGSKA (reference sequence). The CDR3 runs 14 residues. Trimming took off 0 bases at V and 2 bases at J, with 11 bases between the two ends. This chain's CDR3 is CSARDLSGTYEQYF. In nucleotides, the CDR3 is TGCAGTGCTAGAGATCTGTCGGGTACCTACGAGCAGTACTTC.

This sequence joins TRBV28 and TRBJ2-7; 7 bases map to TRBD1. The trim removed 6 bases at V and 4 bases at J, leaving 3 bases unmatched. This CDR3 spans 12 amino acids. Germline CDR1 and CDR2: MDHEN and SYDVKM. This CDR3 reads CASRQQGYEQYF. The CDR3 region has the DNA TGTGCCAGCAGACAACAGGGGTACGAGCAGTACTTC. Combining the CDR3 with reference TRBV28 and TRBJ2-7 gives the whole variable domain DVKVTQSSRYLVKRTGEKVFLECVQDMDHENMFWYRQDPGLGLRLIYFSYDVKMKEKGDIPEGYSVSREKKERFSLILESASTNQTSMYLCASRQQGYEQYFGPGTRLTVT.